This T cell receptor beta chain was identified during a study of T-cell reconstitution after alpha-beta-depleted transplantation in children. The length of the CDR3 is 13 residues. In germline, CDR1 is SQVTM, CDR2 ANQGSEA. Construction of the TCRbeta library involved unique molecular identifiers. TCRdb re-called the PCR reads with MiXCR, one entry per CDR3 protein. The sample carries 250,000 to 300,000 distinct CDR3 sequences, almost 10% recorded once. Of note for this clonotype: A much larger clone differs by one base, so this may be a read error.

This rearrangement joins TRBV29-1 to TRBJ2-5, with a tentative D call TRBD2 (5 bases). This clonotype originated in a human donor who donated a stem cell graft to a child with SCID. The sample here was PBMCs from the stem cell graft donor, taken from the stem cell graft. The CDR3 DNA is TGCAGCGTTGGGCTAGTGGGGTGGGAGACCAAGTACTTC. This sequence encodes CSVGLVGWETKYF.